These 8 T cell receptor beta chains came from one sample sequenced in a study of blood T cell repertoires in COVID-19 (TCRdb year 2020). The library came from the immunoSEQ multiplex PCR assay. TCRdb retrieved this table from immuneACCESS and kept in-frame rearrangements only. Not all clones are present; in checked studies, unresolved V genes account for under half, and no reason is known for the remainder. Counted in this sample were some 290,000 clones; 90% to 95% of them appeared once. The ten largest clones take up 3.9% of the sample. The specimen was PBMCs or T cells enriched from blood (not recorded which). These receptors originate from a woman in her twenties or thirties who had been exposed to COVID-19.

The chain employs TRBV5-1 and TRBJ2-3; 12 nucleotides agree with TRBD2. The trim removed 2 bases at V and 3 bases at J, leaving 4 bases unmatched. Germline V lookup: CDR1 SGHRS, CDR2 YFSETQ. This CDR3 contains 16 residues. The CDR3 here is CASSLVLAGGTDTQYF. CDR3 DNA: TGCGCCAGCAGCTTAGTACTAGCGGGGGGTACAGATACGCAGTATTTT.

For the CDR3, the DNA is TGTGCCAGCAGCTTCGGGGTTGTTAATTCACCCCTCCACTTT. Its protein is CASSFGVVNSPLHF. V is TRBV7-9 and J is TRBJ1-6; D remains unclear. Germline V lookup: CDR1 SEHNR, CDR2 FQNEAQ (reference sequence). This CDR3 is built from 14 residues. Trimming pared 3 bases from V and 6 bases from J, leaving 9 bases between.

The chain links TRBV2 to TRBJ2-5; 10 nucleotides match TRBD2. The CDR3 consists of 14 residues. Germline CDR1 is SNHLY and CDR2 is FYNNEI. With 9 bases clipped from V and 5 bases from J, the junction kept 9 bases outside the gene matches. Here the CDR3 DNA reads TGTGCCAGTAATCTAGCGGGGGCCGAGGAGACCCAGTACTTC. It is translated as CASNLAGAEETQYF.

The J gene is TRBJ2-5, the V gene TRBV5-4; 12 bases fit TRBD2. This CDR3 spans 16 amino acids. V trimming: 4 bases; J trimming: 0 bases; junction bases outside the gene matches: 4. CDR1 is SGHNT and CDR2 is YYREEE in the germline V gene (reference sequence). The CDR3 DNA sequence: TGTGCCAGCAGCGACTGGACTAGCGGGGACCAAGAGACCCAGTACTTC. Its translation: CASSDWTSGDQETQYF.

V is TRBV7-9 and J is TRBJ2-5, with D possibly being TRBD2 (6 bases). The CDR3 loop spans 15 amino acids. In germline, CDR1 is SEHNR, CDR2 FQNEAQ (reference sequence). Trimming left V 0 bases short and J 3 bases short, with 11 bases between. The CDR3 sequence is CASSLAGGAKETQYF. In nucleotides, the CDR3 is TGTGCCAGCAGCTTAGCGGGGGGAGCCAAAGAGACCCAGTACTTC.

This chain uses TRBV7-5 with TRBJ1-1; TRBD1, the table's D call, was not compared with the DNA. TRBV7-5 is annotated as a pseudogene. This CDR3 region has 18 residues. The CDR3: CARSLDRAGQGADTEAFF. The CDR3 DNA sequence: TGTGCCAGAAGCTTAGATCGGGCGGGACAGGGGGCTGACACTGAAGCTTTCTTT.

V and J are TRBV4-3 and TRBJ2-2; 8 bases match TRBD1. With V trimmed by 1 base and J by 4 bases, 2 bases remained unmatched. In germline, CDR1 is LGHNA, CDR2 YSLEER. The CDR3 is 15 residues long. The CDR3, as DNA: TGCGCCAGCAGCCAAGGACAGGGGATCACCGGGGAGCTGTTTTTT. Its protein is CASSQGQGITGELFF.

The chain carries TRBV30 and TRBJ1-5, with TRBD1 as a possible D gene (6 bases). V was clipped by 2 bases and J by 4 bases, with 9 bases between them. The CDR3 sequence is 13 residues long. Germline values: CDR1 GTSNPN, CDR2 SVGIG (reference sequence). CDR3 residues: CAWSPQGNQPQHF. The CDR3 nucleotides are TGTGCCTGGAGTCCGCAGGGGAATCAGCCCCAGCATTTT.